The TCR beta chain under discussion was sequenced for a study of cytomegalovirus exposure and HLA in healthy donors (dated by TCRdb to 2016 to 2017). Regarding the research as a whole: A later analysis indicated that the 120 validation repertoires were generated on the platform also employed for the 700 or so repertoires of the first cohort. The study was designed to test whether signatures of past pathogen exposure could be identified by cataloging public T cell receptors. Along with the roughly 700-subject first cohort, a separate validation cohort of 120 different subjects was used. To predict cytomegalovirus infection status, the study combined high-throughput TCR immunosequencing, statistical association of individual TCRs with disease status, and machine learning.

Concerning this clone: There is no known antigen for this receptor. Per-nucleotide qualities are absent, and no much larger clonotype sits a single base away.

Results the study describes overall, beyond this receptor: Most TCR sequences were observed very rarely across donors, whereas some public TCRs were present in many individuals. In both the original and validation cohorts, the classifier was reported to diagnose cytomegalovirus status with high specificity and sensitivity. All 110 or so repertoires were used to score co-occurrence in the validation cohort in a later analysis, because that analysis had no HLA typing for the cohort. According to the authors, the approach could potentially be generalized to other disease states and immunological phenotypes. In a later analysis, TCRs clustered in the first cohort were found to also tend to co-occur in the 130 or so validation repertoires, with 94% of cluster scores above 0. In vitro tests confirmed that a few of the cytomegalovirus-associated TCR beta chains recognize cytomegalovirus antigens. In the study, about 150 TCR beta chains were listed as associated with cytomegalovirus.

Separate from the approximately 670-subject first cohort, the validation cohort of some 130 subjects was the group to which the donors belonged. The CDR1 and CDR2 encoded by the germline V gene (reference sequence) are MNHEY and SMNVEV. Here V drops 5 bases and J drops 0 bases, and the junction holds 6 bases not matched to any gene. The CDR3 starts with the cysteine, ends with the phenylalanine, and has 17 residues. Only the CDR3 DNA is retained, 51 bases long and in frame from the first base. Library prep was done by the immunoSEQ multiplex PCR assay. The published analysis was carried out like this. A statistical classification framework was built to diagnose cytomegalovirus status from the catalog of TCR beta chain sequences. The table was pulled from immuneACCESS by TCRdb, which kept in-frame rearrangements only. Such tables lose some clones; where checked, under half of the loss comes from unresolved V genes, and the rest has no known cause. That table supplies the V and J calls and clone size; D and trimming were determined from the DNA. The sample yields some 130,000 clones; 75% to 90% were counted once. Around 1.2% of the sample is taken by the ten largest.

The sequenced sample consisted of PBMCs. This sequence originates from a woman aged 18-30 years in good health and CMV-seronegative. The V gene is TRBV27 and the J gene is TRBJ2-6, with 8 bases matching TRBD1. The DNA reads TGTGCCAGCAGTCCCGGGACAGGATACTCTGGGGCCAACGTCCTGACTTTC. This is translated as CASSPGTGYSGANVLTF.